A selection of T cell receptor beta chains follows, all from one sample in a study of blood T cell repertoires in COVID-19. Sequencing used immunoSEQ multiplex PCR; TCRdb keeps in-frame clones, though not all of them. The sample includes under 200,000 clones, 65% to 85% of them seen just once. Sequencing was carried out using peripheral blood. The receptors were gathered from a woman of 80 years or more with active or convalescent COVID-19. The CDR3 runs from the conserved cysteine through the conserved F or W. The D gene is left open where the match is weak. Size tells how often a clone was seen (once, few, many) or the class of an expanded clone, and some rows leave it out.

abundance	v_gene	d_gene	j_gene	CDR3nt	CDR3aa
NA	TRBV27	NA	TRBJ1-6	TGTGCCAGCAGTTTATCGGCCAAGGGGGATTCACCCCTCCACTTT	CASSLSAKGDSPLHF
NA	TRBV29-1	TRBD1	TRBJ1-2	TGCAGCGTTCAGATCATGGCAGGGGGAGGAGGGTATGGCTACACCTTC	CSVQIMAGGGGYGYTF
NA	TRBV25-1	NA	TRBJ1-4	TGTGCCAGCAGTGATGACTACGGGGAGCTGCGCGAAAAACTGTTTTTT	CASSDDYGELREKLFF
NA	TRBV11-2	NA	TRBJ1-3	TGTGCCAGCAGCTTTTTGACACCAGGAAACACCATATATTTT	CASSFLTPGNTIYF
NA	TRBV3-1/TRBV3-2	NA	TRBJ2-2	TGTGCCAGCCACGGGGGGACATTAGGCACCGGGGAGCTGTTTTTT	CASHGGTLGTGELFF
NA	TRBV7-9	NA	TRBJ2-6	TGTGCCAGCACTGCCAACAGGGCTGGGGCCAACGTCCTGACTTTC	CASTANRAGANVLTF
NA	TRBV6-4	NA	TRBJ2-7	TGTGCCAGCACAAGAAAGCGGTACGAGCAGTACTTC	CASTRKRYEQYF
NA	TRBV19	NA	TRBJ1-2	TGTGCCAGTAGTTCCGGGGGGGAATTTTACTATGGCTACACCTTC	CASSSGGEFYYGYTF
NA	TRBV29-1	NA	TRBJ1-2	TGCAGCGTTGAGGAGGGGACTTATGGCTACACCTTC	CSVEEGTYGYTF
few	TRBV6-2/TRBV6-3	NA	TRBJ2-5	TGTGCCAGCAGTTACGTCCGGGGGACCCAGTACTTC	CASSYVRGTQYF
NA	TRBV5-6	NA	TRBJ1-2	TGTGCCAGCAGCTTGGGGACTGGCTATGGCTACACCTTC	CASSLGTGYGYTF
NA	TRBV19	TRBD1	TRBJ1-3	TGTGCCAGTAGTCCGACCAGGACAGGGGTCTCTTCAAACACCATATATTTT	CASSPTRTGVSSNTIYF
once	TRBV15	NA	TRBJ1-5	TGTGCCACCAGCAGAGGGAGTCAGCCCCAGCATTTT	CATSRGSQPQHF
NA	TRBV4-3	NA	TRBJ2-1	TGCGCCAGCAGCCAAGCCCGAGGGTTTAACAATGAGCAGTTCTTC	CASSQARGFNNEQFF
NA	TRBV5-1	NA	TRBJ2-2	TGCGCCAGCAGCTTGGGCCAGGACACCGGGGAGCTGTTTTTT	CASSLGQDTGELFF
NA	TRBV29-1	NA	TRBJ1-5	TGCAGCGTTGGAGGTATCGGCAATCAGCCCCAGCATTTT	CSVGGIGNQPQHF